Following are 16 T cell receptor beta chains from one sample sequenced in a study of T cell responses to AZD1222 COVID-19 vaccine. Assay used: immunoSEQ multiplex PCR; TCRdb lists only in-frame clones, some missing. The table lists around 130,000 clones, around 90% of them singletons, with around 3.8% in the top ten. The input for sequencing was peripheral blood, taken 28 days after the second dose of the MenACWY control vaccine. The receptor set was obtained from an adult who received the MenACWY meningococcal vaccine as a control.

The gene calls are TRBV7-9 and TRBJ2-1, with 10 nucleotides matching TRBD2. Germline lookup yields CDR1 SEHNR and CDR2 FQNEAQ (reference sequence). The ends lost 5 bases at V and 5 bases at J; junction bases unmatched: 6. CDR3 length: 15 amino acids. The DNA for the CDR3 is TGTGCCAGCAGCCGTCGGACTAGCGGCAACAATGAGCAGTTCTTC. As protein: CASSRRTSGNNEQFF.

This clone was observed a handful of times. The chain has TRBV5-5 and TRBJ1-6; TRBD1 matches at 7 bases. The V and J ends lost 1 base and 7 bases, in that order; junction bases with no gene match: 5. This CDR3 is 15 amino acids long. Germline V gives CDR1 SGHKS, CDR2 YYEKEE (reference sequence). The CDR3 nucleotides read TGTGCCAGCAGCTTGTCGGGACAGAACAATTCACCCCTCCACTTT. Translation gives CASSLSGQNNSPLHF.

The chain uses TRBV6-6 and TRBJ2-2, with D possibly being TRBD2 (5 bases). The CDR3 sequence is 13 residues long. V was shortened by 4 bases and J by 6 bases, with 9 bases between the two germline ends. Germline V gene lookup returns CDR1 MNHNY and CDR2 SVGAGI (reference sequence). CDR3 loop: CASSLFGAGELFF. The CDR3 DNA reads TGTGCCAGCAGTTTGTTCGGGGCCGGGGAGCTGTTTTTT.

The chain couples TRBV18 to TRBJ1-4; 7 positions agree with TRBD1. The CDR3 is 16 amino acids. J lost 3 bases, V lost 1 base, and 5 bases had no gene match. The germline V gene has CDR1 KGHSH and CDR2 LQKENI. This CDR3 is CASSPRPTGPNEKLFF. The CDR3 coding sequence is TGTGCCAGCTCACCACGGCCGACAGGGCCTAATGAAAAACTGTTTTTT. The whole variable domain, filled in from reference TRBV18 and TRBJ1-4, reads NAGVMQNPRHLVRRRGQEARLRCSPMKGHSHVYWYRQLPEEGLKFMVYLQKENIIDESGMPKERFSAEFPKEGPSILRIQQVVRGDSAAYFCASSPRPTGPNEKLFFGSGTQLSVL.

The genes are TRBV5-1 and TRBJ2-3; 9 positions match TRBD1. CDR3 size: 15 residues. The trim removed 3 bases at V and 1 base at J, leaving 3 bases unmatched. CDR1 and CDR2 (germline): SGHRS, YFSETQ. The CDR3 bases are TGCGCCAGCAGCTCGGGACAGGGTGGCACAGATACGCAGTATTTT. This sequence encodes CASSSGQGGTDTQYF.

The chain uses TRBV11-3 and TRBJ2-1; D is possibly TRBD2 (6 bases). Germline assignment: CDR1 SGHNT and CDR2 YENEEA. V was pared by 3 bases and J by 2 bases, with 11 bases between. There are 15 residues in the CDR3. This CDR3 reads CASSFGGDAYNEQFF. The CDR3 DNA is TGTGCCAGCAGCTTCGGGGGAGACGCCTACAATGAGCAGTTCTTC.

On this clone itself: Within the sample, other DNA sequences also encode this same CDR3. The rearrangement joins TRBV5-6 to TRBJ2-3; D is undetermined. From germline, CDR1 is SGHDT and CDR2 YYEEEE. This CDR3 has 13 amino acids. The V gene lost 0 bases and the J gene lost 1 base, with 3 bases spanning the gap. The CDR3 DNA reads as TGTGCCAGCAGCTTGGGGGGCACAGATACGCAGTATTTT. This codes for CASSLGGTDTQYF.

The rearrangement links TRBV11-1 to TRBJ2-1, with a tentative D call TRBD1 (6 bases). The CDR3 is 13 residues long. Between the trimmed V and J ends, which lost 5 bases and 4 bases, there was a span of 9 bases. The germline gives CDR1 SGHAT, CDR2 FQDESV (reference sequence). This CDR3 is CASSVTGYNEQFF. For the CDR3, the DNA is TGTGCCAGCAGCGTCACAGGGTACAATGAGCAGTTCTTC.

CDR3 sequence (DNA): TGCGCCAGCAGCCAAGGAGTGACAGTTCGGAGTGATACGCAGTATTTT. Encoded protein: CASSQGVTVRSDTQYF. The V call is TRBV4-3, the J call TRBJ2-3; TRBD1 is a possible D gene (5 bases). CDR3 length equals 16 residues. In germline, CDR1 is LGHNA, CDR2 YSLEER. V shed 1 base and J shed 6 bases, with 17 bases lying between them.

The chain combines TRBV7-2 with TRBJ2-1; 9 bases agree with TRBD2. CDR1 and CDR2 from the germline V gene are SGHTA and FQGNSA. The CDR3 is made up of 15 amino acids. J lost 4 bases, V lost 2 bases, and 3 bases had no gene match. The CDR3: CASSLLAGPYNEQFF. CDR3 DNA sequence: TGTGCCAGCAGCTTACTAGCGGGGCCGTACAATGAGCAGTTCTTC. The variable domain in full, completed from reference TRBV7-2 and TRBJ2-1, reads GAGVSQSPSNKVTEKGKDVELRCDPISGHTALYWYRQSLGQGLEFLIYFQGNSAPDKSGLPSDRFSAERTGGSVSTLTIQRTQQEDSAVYLCASSLLAGPYNEQFFGPGTRLTVL.

The J gene is TRBJ2-5, the V gene TRBV6-5; perhaps D is TRBD1 or TRBD2 (5 bases each). The ends were cut back, 2 bases at V and 2 bases at J, with 12 bases in the middle. This CDR3 has 15 residues. CDR1 is MNHEY, CDR2 SVGAGI, per germline. The CDR3, as DNA: TGTGCCAGCAGTTACGGGGCCGAGGGGCAAGAGACCCAGTACTTC. The encoded protein is CASSYGAEGQETQYF.

V usage is TRBV27 and J usage is TRBJ2-7; 8 bases align to TRBD2. V was clipped by 7 bases and J by 3 bases; unmatched bases: 5. CDR3 length: 13 residues. Germline V gene lookup returns CDR1 MNHEY and CDR2 SMNVEV (reference sequence). CDR3 DNA sequence: TGTGCCAGCAATCCCCGGGAGGGCTACGAGCAGTACTTC. It yields the protein CASNPREGYEQYF.

The chain links TRBV12-3 or TRBV12-4 to TRBJ2-3; no clear D. This CDR3 is built from 11 residues. V dropped 6 bases and J dropped 2 bases, with 3 bases sitting between them. CDR3 region: CASRITDTQYF. The CDR3 DNA reads TGTGCCAGCAGGATCACAGATACGCAGTATTTT.

This chain connects TRBV7-6 to TRBJ1-3, with 7 bases aligning to TRBD1. V shed 8 bases, J shed 4 bases, and the junction held 5 bases outside the gene matches. There are 13 residues in the CDR3. Looked up from germline, CDR1 is SGHVS and CDR2 is FNYEAQ. CDR3 residues: CASRQGSGNTIYF. CDR3 nucleotide sequence: TGTGCCAGCCGACAGGGATCAGGAAACACCATATATTTT.

This chain connects TRBV2 to TRBJ1-5; D perhaps matches TRBD1 (5 bases). V was clipped by 7 bases and J by 4 bases, with 8 bases between them. CDR1 is SNHLY, CDR2 FYNNEI, per germline. This CDR3 contains 12 residues. CDR3: CASKGDNQPQHF. As DNA, the CDR3 is TGTGCCAGCAAAGGGGATAATCAGCCCCAGCATTTT.

This clone was recorded only once. This chain uses TRBV4-2 with TRBJ2-5; 14 bases align to TRBD2. J lost 3 bases, V lost 1 base, and 4 bases had no gene match. Germline V CDR1 and CDR2: LGHNA, YNFKEQ. CDR3 length: 17 amino acids. The DNA of the CDR3 is TGTGCCAGCAGCCAAGGGGAGGGACTAGCGGGAGAAGAGACCCAGTACTTC. Translated: CASSQGEGLAGEETQYF.